The sequence of this TCR beta chain was determined in a study of Tregs in tolerant kidney transplant recipients. The assay was immunoSEQ multiplex PCR, and TCRdb's table has in-frame clones only and misses some. The sample contains roughly 46,000 clones, 75% to 95% of which appear only once. The V end lost 5 bases, the J end lost 2 bases, and 7 bases lay between the germline ends. Germline CDR1 SGHVS, CDR2 FQNEAQ. The CDR3 consists of 13 residues. This TCR came from a human donor in good health. The chain combines TRBV7-8 with TRBJ1-3; D uncertain. The sequenced sample consisted of Tregs from blood. CDR3 DNA: TGTGCCAGCAGCAGCAACACTGGAAACACCATATATTTT. Translating gives CASSSNTGNTIYF.